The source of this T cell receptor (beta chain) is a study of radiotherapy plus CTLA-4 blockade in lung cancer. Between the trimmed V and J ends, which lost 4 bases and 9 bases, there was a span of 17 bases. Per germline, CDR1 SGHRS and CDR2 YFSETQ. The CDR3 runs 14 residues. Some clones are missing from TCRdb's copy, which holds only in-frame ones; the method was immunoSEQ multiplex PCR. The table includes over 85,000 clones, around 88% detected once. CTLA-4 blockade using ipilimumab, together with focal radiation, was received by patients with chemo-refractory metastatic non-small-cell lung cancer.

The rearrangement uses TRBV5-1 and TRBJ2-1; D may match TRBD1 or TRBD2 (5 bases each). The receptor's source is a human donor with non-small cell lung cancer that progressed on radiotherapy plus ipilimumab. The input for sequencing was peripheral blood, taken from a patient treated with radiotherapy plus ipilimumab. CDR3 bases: TGCGCCAGCAGCCAATCGGGGCTCTTAGGTGAGCAGTTCTTC. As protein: CASSQSGLLGEQFF.